The 29 T cell receptor beta chains reported below all come from one sample, sequenced in a study of blood T cells in healthy people across ages. Primed by a sample-barcoded 5' primer and a J-beta primer mix, a second PCR proceeded for about 7 to 12 cycles. TCRdb recomputed calls from the 5' RACE reads with MiXCR, one row per CDR3 protein. The sample lists 500,000 to 650,000 distinct CDR3 sequences, about 28% occurring once. The same sample was also used in a study of T cells of mothers and their children.

The sample comprised blood. Receptors were obtained from a boy aged 2-15 years in good health.

In this sample, this clonotype turned up a few times. The V gene is TRBV20-1, the J gene TRBJ2-1; 12 nucleotides match TRBD2. Germline CDR1 reads DFQATT; CDR2 reads SNEGSKA (reference sequence). Germline trimming cut 5 bases from V and 4 bases from J; bases unmatched to any gene: 6. This CDR3 region has 15 residues. DNA for the CDR3: TGCAGTGCTGACTTACTAGCGGGGGGTTACAATGAGCAGTTCTTC. Translating gives CSADLLAGGYNEQFF.

This chain joins TRBV6-2 or TRBV6-3 and TRBJ2-6; a possible D gene is TRBD1 (6 bases). V was trimmed by 2 bases and J by 0 bases, leaving 14 bases between them. Per germline, CDR1 MNHEY and CDR2 SVGEGT. This CDR3 comprises 18 residues. The CDR3 sequence is CASSYRIGQTSGANVLTF. CDR3 in DNA: TGTGCCAGCAGTTACAGGATCGGACAGACCTCTGGGGCCAACGTCCTGACTTTC.

This chain connects TRBV12-3 or TRBV12-4 to TRBJ1-1; the D gene is possibly TRBD1 (5 bases). V was pared by 7 bases and J by 3 bases, with 15 bases between. The length of the CDR3 is 14 residues. Here the CDR3 DNA reads TGTGCCAGCACCCGCGGGGGGGTGTACACTGAAGCTTTCTTT. Translated: CASTRGGVYTEAFF.

The rearrangement joins TRBV12-3 or TRBV12-4 to TRBJ2-7, with 12 positions matching TRBD1. CDR3 size: 14 residues. Germline trimming cut 6 bases from V and 4 bases from J; bases unmatched to any gene: 4. The CDR3 DNA reads as TGTGCCAGCAGGATGGGACAGGGGGCTTACGAGCAGTACTTC. Its protein is CASRMGQGAYEQYF.

DNA for the CDR3: TGCAGTGCTAGAGTGGCGGGCCTTACCGGGGAGCTGTTTTTT. This translates into CSARVAGLTGELFF. V usage is TRBV20-1 and J usage is TRBJ2-2, with D possibly matching TRBD2 (5 bases). From germline, CDR1 is DFQATT and CDR2 SNEGSKA (reference sequence). The CDR3 spans 14 residues. The V end was cut by 1 base, the J end by 5 bases, with 11 bases between.

This clonotype was seen only a few times. J is TRBJ2-5 and V is TRBV20-1; TRBD2 matches 7 bases. The J call could be wrong; TRBJ2-7 is a better fit for the DNA end. Germline-derived CDR1 and CDR2 are DFQATT and SNEGSKA (reference sequence). This CDR3 has 15 amino acids. CDR3: CSARDRLAGAYEQYF. In DNA form, the CDR3 reads TGCAGTGCTAGAGATCGGTTAGCGGGTGCCTACGAGCAGTACTTC.

Turning to this clonotype: Sequence at one end of the junction differs from germline and may be a read error. The V gene is TRBV11-3, the J gene TRBJ1-1, with D perhaps TRBD1 (6 bases). Germline V gives CDR1 SGHNT, CDR2 YENEEA. The CDR3 extends over 13 amino acids. The CDR3 spells CASSRDTYTEVFF. CDR3 DNA sequence: TGTGCCAGCAGCCGGGACACCTACACTGAAGTTTTCTTT. Variable domain in full (rest from reference TRBV11-3 and TRBJ1-1): EAGVVQSPRYKIIEKKQPVAFWCNPISGHNTLYWYLQNLGQGPELLIRYENEEAVDDSQLPKDRFSAERLKGVDSTLKIQPAELGDSAVYLCASSRDTYTEVFFGQGTRLTVV.

There are a few counts of this clonotype. The V gene is TRBV20-1, the J gene TRBJ2-2, with D perhaps matching TRBD2 (6 bases). CDR1 is DFQATT, CDR2 SNEGSKA, per germline (reference sequence). V lost 6 bases and J 1 base, leaving 12 bases between the germline ends. The CDR3 totals 14 residues. In DNA, the CDR3 is TGCAGTGCCTTTCTTAGCGGGAACACCGGGGAGCTGTTTTTT. Its translation is CSAFLSGNTGELFF.

Only a few counts were recorded for this clonotype. The chain couples TRBV11-2 to TRBJ1-4, with D possibly being TRBD1 (5 bases). V lost 1 base, J lost 2 bases, and 14 bases lay in between. Germline-derived CDR1 and CDR2 are SGHAT and FQNNGV. The CDR3 contains 17 residues. The CDR3 sequence: CASSLVLLGLTNEKLFF. In DNA form, the CDR3 reads TGTGCCAGCAGCTTAGTCCTATTGGGACTTACTAATGAAAAACTGTTTTTT.

The rearrangement joins TRBV2 to TRBJ2-7; no reliable D call. The CDR3 covers 14 residues. Germline V gene lookup returns CDR1 SNHLY and CDR2 FYNNEI. The V gene lost 5 bases and the J gene lost 5 bases, with 16 bases spanning the gap. The CDR3 coding sequence is TGTGCCAGCAGTCTAGAGCGCTCGAGCAACGAGCAGTACTTC. This sequence encodes CASSLERSSNEQYF.

In its sample, this clonotype was seen many times. J is TRBJ2-3 and V is TRBV6-5; TRBD1 is a possible D gene (7 bases). V was pared by 3 bases and J by 5 bases, with 15 bases between. The germline CDR1 and CDR2 sequences are MNHEY and SVGAGI. The CDR3 extends over 15 amino acids. The CDR3 region has the DNA TGTGCCAGCAGTTATTACCCAGGGGGGAGAGATACGCAGTATTTT. This translates into CASSYYPGGRDTQYF.

In this sample, this clonotype turned up a few times. The chain links TRBV7-2 to TRBJ2-1; 8 positions agree with TRBD2. The J segment lost 2 bases and the V segment lost 9 bases, leaving 9 bases of the junction unmatched. The CDR3 spans 15 residues. Germline V gene sequence: CDR1 SGHTA, CDR2 FQGNSA. In nucleotides, the CDR3 is TGTGCCAGAGTCCTCCTAGCGGGCCCCTACAATGAGCAGTTCTTC. It is translated as CARVLLAGPYNEQFF.

V usage is TRBV5-4 and J usage is TRBJ1-1, with 7 bases matching TRBD1. CDR3 length: 15 amino acids. Germline V gene data show CDR1 as SGHNT and CDR2 as YYREEE (reference sequence). V trimming: 4 bases; J trimming: 0 bases; junction bases outside the gene matches: 6. CDR3 loop: CASSPGQVLNTEAFF. CDR3 nucleotide sequence: TGTGCCAGCAGCCCTGGACAGGTGCTGAACACTGAAGCTTTCTTT.

This clonotype showed up just a few times. The J gene is TRBJ1-1, the V gene TRBV29-1; D remains unclear. This CDR3 comprises 10 residues. Germline V gene sequence: CDR1 SQVTM, CDR2 ANQGSEA. Trimming took off 0 bases at V and 8 bases at J, with 4 bases between the two ends. Here the CDR3 DNA reads TGCAGCGTTGAAGACCAGGAAGCTTTCTTT. Its translation: CSVEDQEAFF.

With respect to this clonotype: The junction shows a germline mismatch at one end, possibly a read error. The V gene is TRBV7-7, the J gene TRBJ2-1, with 11 bases lining up with TRBD2. TRBJ2-5 explains the end of the DNA better; the J call may be wrong. CDR1 is SSHAT, CDR2 FNYEAQ, per germline (reference sequence). The CDR3 consists of 15 residues. The DNA for the CDR3 is TGTGCTAGCAGCGACACTAGCGGGAGTCGAGAGACCCAGTACTTC. It encodes CASSDTSGSRETQYF.

This clonotype was seen more than once but under ten times. The chain has TRBV6-6 and TRBJ2-5; 13 bases map to TRBD2. Judging by the DNA end, TRBJ2-7 fits better; the J call may be wrong. The CDR3 is made up of 14 amino acids. From germline, CDR1 is MNHNY and CDR2 SVGAGI (reference sequence). CDR3 in amino acids: CATGTSGVSYEQYF. CDR3 bases: TGTGCCACGGGGACTAGCGGGGTATCCTACGAGCAGTACTTC.

A few counts support this clonotype. CDR3 in DNA: TGCGCCGCAAAAAGCAGCGTTATTATGTTAACCGGGACAGTCTCCTACGAGCAGTACTTC. Residues: CAAKSSVIMLTGTVSYEQYF. The rearrangement uses TRBV5-1 and TRBJ2-7; 7 bases are shared with TRBD1. Losses at the gene ends were 10 bases for V and 0 bases for J; bases not matched to a gene: 28. Looked up from germline, CDR1 is SGHRS and CDR2 is YFSETQ. This CDR3 is built from 20 residues.

The chain joins TRBV2 to TRBJ2-4; 7 bases agree with TRBD1. Germline V gene data show CDR1 as SNHLY and CDR2 as FYNNEI. V gave up 6 bases and J gave up 0 bases; unmatched junction bases: 8. The CDR3 is made up of 16 amino acids. This chain's CDR3 is CASSDRATLAKNIQYF. The DNA for the CDR3 is TGTGCCAGCAGCGACAGGGCCACCCTAGCCAAAAACATTCAGTACTTC. The full variable domain, its missing parts supplied by reference TRBV2 and TRBJ2-4, is EPEVTQTPSHQVTQMGQEVILRCVPISNHLYFYWYRQILGQKVEFLVSFYNNEISEKSEIFDDQFSVERPDGSNFTLKIRSTKLEDSAMYFCASSDRATLAKNIQYFGAGTRLSVL.

The V gene is TRBV2, the J gene TRBJ2-7; 11 bases map to TRBD2. V lost 8 bases and J lost 2; bases outside the gene matches: 5. CDR1 is SNHLY, CDR2 FYNNEI, per germline. The CDR3 runs 14 residues. In nucleotides, the CDR3 is TGTGCCAGCGTGGGGACTAGCGGTACCTACGAGCAGTACTTC. Translating gives CASVGTSGTYEQYF.

The rearrangement links TRBV20-1 to TRBJ2-5; D ambiguous. Between the trimmed V and J ends, which lost 3 bases and 12 bases, there was a span of 11 bases. Germline-derived CDR1 and CDR2 are DFQATT and SNEGSKA (reference sequence). The CDR3 runs to 10 residues. The CDR3 reads CSARNDWEYF. CDR3 nucleotides: TGCAGTGCTAGGAACGATTGGGAGTACTTC.

The rearrangement joins TRBV7-9 to TRBJ1-2; D may be TRBD1 (5 bases). Germline V lookup: CDR1 SEHNR, CDR2 FQNEAQ (reference sequence). The ends were cut back, 1 base at V and 11 bases at J, with 23 bases in the middle. The CDR3 spans 16 residues. DNA of the CDR3: TGTGCCAGCAGCTTAGGTAAAGTCCAGGGAGGGATGAGATACACCTTC. Translated, it gives CASSLGKVQGGMRYTF. The full variable domain, with the rest looked up from reference TRBV7-9 and TRBJ1-2, is DTGVSQNPRHKITKRGQNVTFRCDPISEHNRLYWYRQTLGQGPEFLTYFQNEAQLEKSRLLSDRFSAERPKGSFSTLEIQRTEQGDSAMYLCASSLGKVQGGMRYTFGSGTRLTVV.

This clonotype was seen a few times. The chain couples TRBV25-1 to TRBJ1-1; D gene unclear. CDR3 length equals 13 residues. Germline CDR1 MGHDK, CDR2 SYGVNS. The germline V and J ends were trimmed by 8 bases and 5 bases, with 15 bases remaining between them. CDR3 loop: CASAVGRGTEAFF. The CDR3 nucleotides are TGTGCCAGCGCGGTTGGCCGTGGGACTGAAGCTTTCTTT.

CDR3 protein: CAISQGVNTGELFF. The CDR3 DNA follows: TGTGCCATCAGTCAGGGGGTAAACACCGGGGAGCTGTTTTTT. The chain is built from TRBV10-3 and TRBJ2-2; 7 bases agree with TRBD1. The CDR3 has 14 residues. Germline V CDR1 and CDR2: ENHRY, SYGVKD. V shed 5 bases, J shed 2 bases, and the junction held 2 bases outside the gene matches.

The sample holds a few counts of this clonotype. The genes are TRBV6-1 and TRBJ2-5; 13 bases fit TRBD2. Near its end, the DNA agrees better with TRBJ2-7, so the J call may be wrong. The germline V gene has CDR1 MNHNS and CDR2 SASEGT. This CDR3 region has 18 residues. The CDR3 protein is CASSQGTSGARTSYEQYF. The CDR3 DNA reads TGTGCCAGCAGTCAAGGGACTAGCGGGGCGAGGACCTCCTACGAGCAGTACTTC.

This clonotype was seen only a few times. The chain joins TRBV11-2 to TRBJ1-4, with D maybe TRBD1 (6 bases). Trimming took 5 bases from V and 8 from J, leaving 18 bases between them. Per germline, CDR1 SGHAT and CDR2 FQNNGV. This CDR3 has 15 residues. CDR3 sequence (DNA): TGTGCCAGCAGCCAAACAGGGAGTTCGGAGGAAAAACTGTTTTTT. It is translated as CASSQTGSSEEKLFF.

This chain uses TRBV2 with TRBJ1-2, with unresolved D. With 3 bases removed from V and 2 bases from J, the gap between germline ends came to 16 bases. This CDR3 contains 16 residues. Per the germline V gene, CDR1 is SNHLY and CDR2 is FYNNEI. Here the CDR3 DNA reads TGTGCCAGCAGTGAGGACGTGGAGAGGTTAAACTATGGCTACACCTTC. As protein: CASSEDVERLNYGYTF.

This sequence joins TRBV12-3 or TRBV12-4 and TRBJ1-2, with D perhaps TRBD1 (5 bases). Trimming cost V 6 bases and J 2 bases, with 13 bases left between them. The length of the CDR3 is 14 residues. The CDR3: CASSPGTRNYGYTF. The CDR3 nucleotides read TGTGCCAGCAGCCCCGGGACGCGGAACTATGGCTACACCTTC.

This clonotype has more than one count but fewer than ten. The chain has TRBV29-1 and TRBJ1-3, with D unresolved. The CDR3 has 13 amino acids. Trimming pared 1 base from V and 4 bases from J, leaving 8 bases between. Germline-derived CDR1 and CDR2 are SQVTM and ANQGSEA. The CDR3 DNA is TGCAGCGTTGAAGCGGCCTCGGGAAACACCATATATTTT. Its protein product is CSVEAASGNTIYF.

The chain links TRBV9 to TRBJ1-1; 11 bases are a match to TRBD1. J gave up 6 bases and V 0 bases, and 4 bases lay outside the gene matches. Germline-derived CDR1 and CDR2 are SGDLS and YYNGEE. The CDR3 spans 15 residues. The DNA for the CDR3 is TGTGCCAGCAGCGTAGAGGGGGACAGGGGGGCTGAAGCTTTCTTT. Its protein is CASSVEGDRGAEAFF.